What follows are 3 T cell receptor beta chains derived from one specimen sequenced in a study of blood T cell repertoires in COVID-19. The assay was immunoSEQ multiplex PCR, and TCRdb's table has in-frame clones only and misses some. This sample has tens of thousands of clones; around 90% occur once, and the top ten carry approximately 23%. Sequencing used peripheral blood. All receptors derive from a man aged 65 to 85 in a cohort sampled during active COVID-19.

The chain combines TRBV2 with TRBJ1-2; D might be TRBD1 (6 bases). Germline CDR1 SNHLY, CDR2 FYNNEI. The V gene lost 9 bases and the J gene lost 0 bases, with 8 bases spanning the gap. The CDR3 covers 12 residues. Written as DNA, the CDR3 is TGTGCCAGTGGACAGTCTAACTATGGCTACACCTTC. Translating it yields CASGQSNYGYTF.

The chain carries TRBV18 and TRBJ2-2; D possibly corresponds to TRBD1 (6 bases). Germline loops: CDR1 KGHSH, CDR2 LQKENI. This CDR3 has 16 residues. The germline V and J ends were trimmed by 0 bases and 1 base, with 9 bases remaining between them. CDR3 sequence: CASSPPAQGNTGELFF. CDR3 DNA: TGTGCCAGCTCACCACCGGCACAGGGGAACACCGGGGAGCTGTTTTTT.

J is TRBJ2-2 and V is TRBV5-1, with 13 positions matching TRBD2. This CDR3 contains 16 residues. The V segment lost 3 bases and the J segment 5 bases; nucleotides outside the gene matches: 4. Germline-derived CDR1 and CDR2 are SGHRS and YFSETQ. The CDR3 region is CASSSGLAGDTGELFF. The CDR3 region has the DNA TGCGCCAGCAGCTCCGGACTAGCGGGAGATACCGGGGAGCTGTTTTTT.